This TCR beta chain was identified in a study of shared clonotypes between healthy human individuals. Study-wide findings and caveats: Generally, naive subsets (rather than memory subsets) showed larger estimated richness. Against clonotypes common to all four donors, non-shared ones had lower generation probabilities. An anticipated effect of sequencing depth on clonotype sharing among donors was recognized.

On this clone itself: Its antigen remains unidentified.

For each subset, genomic DNA was distributed in equal portions over several immunoSEQ plates. The assay was immunoSEQ multiplex PCR, and TCRdb's table has in-frame clones only and misses some. The sample consists of millions of clones, roughly 95% of them appearing once. CD45RO-negative cells were positively selected for CCR7, leaving out terminally differentiated effector memory CD45RA+ cells. Trimming shortened V by 6 bases and J by 6 bases, and 26 bases separated the two germline ends. The CDR3 length is 17 residues. Germline values: CDR1 LGHNT, CDR2 FRNRAP. The material sequenced was naive CD8+ T cells sorted from blood. V usage is TRBV12-5 and J usage is TRBJ1-1; a possible D gene is TRBD1 (5 bases). This TCR came from a man aged 18 to 35 in good health. The CDR3 region has the DNA TGTGCTAGTGGCCTCCCGGAGAGGGGATTAAGGTGGGCTGAAGCTTTCTTT. Its translation is CASGLPERGLRWAEAFF.